A single sample is the source of the 20 T cell receptor beta chains below, sequenced in a study of T cells in Graves' hyperthyroidism and ophthalmopathy. TCR beta CDR3 sequences were amplified from RNA transcripts. HTBI primers drove first-round RT-PCR of the TCR CDR3. TCRdb recomputed calls from the multiplex PCR reads with MiXCR, one row per CDR3 protein. In the table there are almost 600,000 distinct CDR3 sequences, about half of which are singletons. Sequencing was performed on peripheral blood or thyroid tissue (not recorded which). These receptors were collected from a woman in her late teens or twenties with Graves' hyperthyroidism.

This clonotype was detected ten times or more. The CDR3 DNA follows: TGTGCCAGCAGTACTGTTAAGGATGGGCTGTTTTTT. Its translation is CASSTVKDGLFF. This sequence joins TRBV6-2 or TRBV6-3 and TRBJ2-2; the D is unclear. The germline CDR1 and CDR2 sequences are MNHEY and SVGEGT. Trimming took off 5 bases at V and 13 bases at J, with 14 bases between the two ends. The CDR3 spans 12 residues.

This rearrangement joins TRBV20-1 to TRBJ1-1, with 9 positions matching TRBD1. There are 17 residues in the CDR3. The J segment lost 4 bases and the V segment lost 3 bases, leaving 15 bases of the junction unmatched. Germline V gene sequence: CDR1 DFQATT, CDR2 SNEGSKA (reference sequence). The CDR3 here is CSASLQGARRVITEAFF. In nucleotides, the CDR3 is TGCAGTGCTAGTTTACAGGGGGCGCGAAGGGTGATCACTGAAGCTTTCTTT.

There are many counts of this clonotype. The CDR3 region has the DNA TGTGCCAGCAGCCACTGGACTAGCGACTGGGAGACCCAGTACTTC. This encodes CASSHWTSDWETQYF. V and J are TRBV14 and TRBJ2-5, with 9 bases aligning to TRBD2. J gave up 5 bases and V 3 bases, and 7 bases lay outside the gene matches. The length of the CDR3 is 15 residues. Germline V gene data show CDR1 as SGHDN and CDR2 as FVKESK.

The V call is TRBV6-2 or TRBV6-3, the J call TRBJ2-7; 7 nucleotides agree with TRBD1. This CDR3 has 17 amino acids. Germline loops: CDR1 MNHEY, CDR2 SVGEGT. J lost 3 bases, V lost 2 bases, and 13 bases had no gene match. The CDR3: CASSYGVGVAGGYEQYF. CDR3 DNA: TGTGCCAGCAGTTACGGGGTAGGAGTGGCAGGGGGCTACGAGCAGTACTTC.

The V and J genes are TRBV29-1 and TRBJ2-7; the match to TRBD2 covers 7 bases. CDR1 SQVTM and CDR2 ANQGSEA come from the germline V gene. Trimming took 6 bases from V and 6 from J; bases not matched to a gene: 11. CDR3 length: 13 amino acids. CDR3 loop: CSVCGLAESEQYF. The CDR3 region has the DNA TGCAGCGTGTGTGGGCTAGCGGAGTCCGAGCAGTACTTC.

This sequence joins TRBV29-1 and TRBJ1-3; 7 nucleotides align to TRBD1. With 5 bases clipped from V and 8 bases from J, the junction kept 9 bases outside the gene matches. The CDR3 totals 13 residues. Germline assignment: CDR1 SQVTM and CDR2 ANQGSEA. The CDR3 loop is CSVTGVGGYTIYF. The CDR3 DNA reads as TGCAGCGTTACAGGGGTAGGAGGCTACACCATATATTTT.

The table lists this clonotype with many counts. The V gene is TRBV29-1, the J gene TRBJ1-2; no reliable D call. The CDR3 is made up of 11 amino acids. The germline V gene has CDR1 SQVTM and CDR2 ANQGSEA. Trimming took off 7 bases at V and 2 bases at J, with 8 bases between the two ends. CDR3 amino acids: CSAADNYGYTF. CDR3 DNA sequence: TGCAGCGCCGCGGACAACTATGGCTACACCTTC. Looking up the rest from reference TRBV29-1 and TRBJ1-2 gives the full variable domain: SAVISQKPSRDICQRGTSLTIQCQVDSQVTMMFWYRQQPGQSLTLIATANQGSEATYESGFVIDKFPISRPNLTFSTLTVSNMSPEDSSIYLCSAADNYGYTFGSGTRLTVV.

This clonotype has ten or more counts. The chain carries TRBV9 and TRBJ2-5, with TRBD2 matching 7 bases. The V and J ends lost 0 bases and 2 bases, in that order; junction bases with no gene match: 10. Germline V gene sequence: CDR1 SGDLS, CDR2 YYNGEE. The CDR3 length is 17 residues. This CDR3 reads CASSVGGGQWGQETQYF. The CDR3, as DNA: TGTGCCAGCAGCGTAGGGGGAGGGCAGTGGGGGCAAGAGACCCAGTACTTC.

The chain carries TRBV7-4 and TRBJ2-7; 7 nucleotides align to TRBD2. The CDR3 contains 15 residues. Trimming cost V 5 bases and J 3 bases; bases outside gene matches: 10. CDR1 and CDR2 (germline): SGHVT, SQSDAQ. The CDR3 is CASSGDLAVIYEQYF. For the CDR3, the DNA is TGTGCCAGCAGCGGCGACCTAGCGGTAATCTACGAGCAGTACTTC. Looking up the rest from reference TRBV7-4 and TRBJ2-7 gives the full variable domain: GAGVSQSPRYKVAKRGRDVALRCDSISGHVTLYWYRQTLGQGSEVLTYSQSDAQRDKSGRPSGRFSAERPERSVSTLKIQRTEQGDSAVYLCASSGDLAVIYEQYFGPGTRLTVT.

The chain recombines TRBV7-9 with TRBJ1-4; no definite D call. The CDR3 sequence is 14 residues long. V was shortened by 4 bases and J by 8 bases, with 14 bases between the two germline ends. Germline lookup yields CDR1 SEHNR and CDR2 FQNEAQ (reference sequence). The CDR3 DNA reads TGTGCCAGCAGCTGGGGAAGGGCGGACGAAAAACTGTTTTTT. Translation: CASSWGRADEKLFF.

Here the CDR3 reads CASSSQGYNEQFF. CDR3 in DNA: TGTGCCAGCAGCTCACAGGGTTACAATGAGCAGTTCTTC. V and J are TRBV2 and TRBJ2-7; possibly TRBD1 for D (6 bases). The better agreement between TRBJ2-1 and the DNA end casts doubt on the J call. The CDR3 has 13 residues. Per germline, CDR1 SNHLY and CDR2 FYNNEI.

At least ten counts were recorded for this clonotype. The chain carries TRBV29-1 and TRBJ1-1; D might be TRBD1 (6 bases). The CDR3 contains 14 residues. V was trimmed by 6 bases and J by 3 bases, leaving 17 bases between them. CDR1 and CDR2 from the germline V gene are SQVTM and ANQGSEA. The CDR3 sequence: CSVGGTGLDTEAFF. CDR3 bases: TGCAGCGTAGGGGGGACGGGCTTGGACACTGAAGCTTTCTTT.

Ten or more counts support this clonotype. V usage is TRBV7-9 and J usage is TRBJ2-7, with D maybe TRBD2 (5 bases). Deletions cut 6 bases from V and 2 bases from J, with 17 bases between. Germline loops: CDR1 SEHNR, CDR2 FQNEAQ (reference sequence). CDR3 size: 15 residues. CDR3 in amino acids: CASSPTEGPPYEQYF. In nucleotides, the CDR3 is TGTGCCAGCAGTCCCACCGAGGGTCCCCCCTACGAGCAGTACTTC. The variable domain in full, with the rest retrieved from reference TRBV7-9 and TRBJ2-7, is DTGVSQNPRHKITKRGQNVTFRCDPISEHNRLYWYRQTLGQGPEFLTYFQNEAQLEKSRLLSDRFSAERPKGSFSTLEIQRTEQGDSAMYLCASSPTEGPPYEQYFGPGTRLTVT.

To note about this clonotype: The conserved phenylalanine or tryptophan normally closing the CDR3 is absent here, so this likely arose from a read error. The limits of the CDR3 on the DNA are not certain, so only TCRdb's listed CDR3 is given. The gene calls are TRBV13 and TRBJ1-6; whether TRBD1, the table's D call, matches the DNA was not checked. Germline CDR1 and CDR2: PRHDT and FYEKMQ (reference sequence). The CDR3 extends over 13 residues, inclusive of both ends. CDR3 residues: CASSLGGTGGLRY.

The sample holds many counts of this clonotype. CDR3 DNA sequence: TGTGCCAGCAGCTTAGAGGTGGGGGGCTACGAGCAGTACTTC. Its protein product is CASSLEVGGYEQYF. V and J are TRBV7-3 and TRBJ2-7; perhaps TRBD2 as D (6 bases). The germline gives CDR1 SGHTA, CDR2 FQGTGA. This CDR3 is 14 amino acids long. V dropped 2 bases and J dropped 3 bases, with 11 bases sitting between them.

On this clonotype: The junction shows a germline mismatch at one end, possibly a read error. This chain links TRBV29-1 with TRBJ2-2; 7 bases align to TRBD2. The CDR3 loop spans 12 amino acids. Per germline, CDR1 SQVTM and CDR2 ANQGSEA. CDR3 bases: TGCAGCGCCGGGGGGAATCACCGGGGAGCTGTTTTT. Translated: CSAGGNHRGAVF.

This clonotype was found many times. This chain connects TRBV9 to TRBJ1-1, with a possible D match to TRBD1 (6 bases). V was clipped by 0 bases and J by 3 bases, with 12 bases between them. CDR1 SGDLS and CDR2 YYNGEE come from the germline V gene. This CDR3 spans 15 amino acids. The CDR3 sequence is CASSVGGNRDTEAFF. CDR3 bases: TGTGCCAGCAGCGTAGGCGGAAACAGGGACACTGAAGCTTTCTTT. The full variable domain, with the rest looked up from reference TRBV9 and TRBJ1-1, is DSGVTQTPKHLITATGQRVTLRCSPRSGDLSVYWYQQSLDQGLQFLIQYYNGEERAKGNILERFSAQQFPDLHSELNLSSLELGDSALYFCASSVGGNRDTEAFFGQGTRLTVV.

This clonotype has more than one count but fewer than ten. V is TRBV5-8 and J is TRBJ2-1, with 8 bases lining up with TRBD1. The germline V gene has CDR1 SGHTS and CDR2 YDEGEE. CDR3 length equals 15 residues. The V and J ends lost 2 bases and 8 bases, in that order; junction bases with no gene match: 9. CDR3 DNA: TGTGCCAGCAGCTTAGTCGCAGGGGGCTTGGATGAGCAGTTCTTC. This sequence encodes CASSLVAGGLDEQFF.

The chain combines TRBV2 with TRBJ2-2; a weak D match, TRBD1 (5 bases). Trimming removed 9 bases at V and 7 bases at J, with 6 bases between. This CDR3 is 10 amino acids long. In germline, CDR1 is SNHLY, CDR2 FYNNEI. CDR3 in DNA: TGTGCCAGAGGGGACGGGGAGCTGTTTTTT. Translated, it gives CARGDGELFF.

This clonotype was recorded many times. This sequence joins TRBV7-3 and TRBJ2-5; 8 positions match TRBD2. CDR1 SGHTA and CDR2 FQGTGA come from the germline V gene. The CDR3 totals 17 residues. V dropped 1 base and J dropped 5; count of bases not matched to a gene: 12. The chain's CDR3 is CASSLSPREGRLETQYF. The CDR3 nucleotides are TGTGCCAGCAGCTTAAGTCCACGGGAGGGCCGGCTGGAGACCCAGTACTTC.